The table lists the clone carrying this TCR beta chain with a few counts. The sample originates from a study of T cells in Graves' hyperthyroidism and ophthalmopathy. There are 15 residues in the CDR3. V dropped 4 bases and J dropped 5 bases, with 18 bases sitting between them. CDR1 and CDR2 from the germline V gene are DFQATT and SNEGSKA (reference sequence). RNA transcripts were the template for amplifying TCR beta CDR3 regions. Primed by the HTBI set, a first-round RT-PCR was run on the TCR CDR3. One entry per CDR3 protein results from TCRdb running MiXCR on the multiplex PCR reads. The data contain approximately 700,000 distinct CDR3 sequences, about 17% of them singletons.

Sequencing input: blood. This clonotype was sampled from a man younger than 30 with Graves' hyperthyroidism. The chain employs TRBV20-1 and TRBJ2-1; D is ambiguous. The DNA for the CDR3 is TGCAGTGCTATGGTCGGCGCAATGGGGAACAATGAGCAGTTCTTC. The encoded protein is CSAMVGAMGNNEQFF.